A single sample is the source of the 8 T cell receptor beta chains below, sequenced in a study of blood T cell repertoires in COVID-19. Profiled with immunoSEQ multiplex PCR; TCRdb holds only in-frame clones, not every one. The sample shows roughly 500,000 clones, more than 75% of them seen only once. Sequencing was carried out using PBMCs or T cells enriched from blood (not recorded which). The receptors stem from a middle-aged woman who had recovered from COVID-19.

CDR3 loop: CASSLGLAQETQYF. CDR3 coding DNA: TGTGCCAGCAGCTTGGGACTAGCGCAAGAGACCCAGTACTTC. V and J are TRBV5-4 and TRBJ2-5; 8 bases agree with TRBD2. The CDR3 is 14 residues long. Germline CDR1 reads SGHNT; CDR2 reads YYREEE (reference sequence). With V trimmed by 0 bases and J by 2 bases, 0 bases remained unmatched.

J is TRBJ2-3 and V is TRBV11-3; a possible D gene is TRBD2 (5 bases). Germline-derived CDR1 and CDR2 are SGHNT and YENEEA. Trimming cost V 5 bases and J 1 base, with 16 bases left between them. The CDR3 spans 16 residues. The CDR3 bases are TGTGCCAGCAGCCGGGGTGTGACCGGGGGCACAGATACGCAGTATTTT. It is translated as CASSRGVTGGTDTQYF.

This chain links TRBV29-1 with TRBJ2-1; 11 bases are a match to TRBD2. Germline V gives CDR1 SQVTM, CDR2 ANQGSEA. The CDR3 is 17 residues long. After removal of 8 bases from V and 0 bases from J, the junction contained 12 bases not matched to a gene. This chain's CDR3 is CSSGPSGRSSSYNEQFF. The CDR3, as DNA: TGCAGCTCAGGGCCTAGCGGGAGGTCTAGCTCCTACAATGAGCAGTTCTTC.

This CDR3 reads CASSFGTSINEQFF. DNA for the CDR3: TGTGCCAGCAGCTTCGGGACTAGCATTAATGAGCAGTTCTTC. V and J are TRBV11-3 and TRBJ2-1; 9 nucleotides agree with TRBD2. Germline V gene sequence: CDR1 SGHNT, CDR2 YENEEA. V was clipped by 3 bases and J by 7 bases; unmatched bases: 4. This CDR3 is 14 amino acids long. Using reference TRBV11-3 and TRBJ2-1 for the parts outside the CDR3, the full variable domain is EAGVVQSPRYKIIEKKQPVAFWCNPISGHNTLYWYLQNLGQGPELLIRYENEEAVDDSQLPKDRFSAERLKGVDSTLKIQPAELGDSAVYLCASSFGTSINEQFFGPGTRLTVL.

This rearrangement joins TRBV5-6 to TRBJ2-5, with TRBD2 matching 8 bases. Germline V CDR1 and CDR2: SGHDT, YYEEEE. This CDR3 contains 15 residues. The V gene end was trimmed by 5 bases and the J gene end by 0 bases; junction bases not matched to a gene: 6. The CDR3 DNA is TGTGCCAGCAGTCTAGCGGGTGGGAACCAAGAGACCCAGTACTTC. It yields the protein CASSLAGGNQETQYF.

The V gene is TRBV6-6, the J gene TRBJ2-1; TRBD1 is a possible D gene (5 bases). The V end was cut by 6 bases, the J end by 6 bases, with 21 bases between. The CDR3 has 16 residues. Germline V gives CDR1 MNHNY, CDR2 SVGAGI (reference sequence). The CDR3 nucleotides are TGTGCCAGCAGCGTAGCAGGGTTCGAGATTACCAATGAGCAGTTCTTC. This gives the protein CASSVAGFEITNEQFF.

The rearrangement joins TRBV2 to TRBJ1-6, with D uncertain. The germline V and J ends were trimmed by 2 bases and 6 bases, with 14 bases remaining between them. Per germline, CDR1 SNHLY and CDR2 FYNNEI. The CDR3 runs 16 residues. The CDR3 reads CASSELMGSFNSPLHF. The DNA of the CDR3 is TGTGCCAGCAGTGAACTCATGGGCAGCTTTAATTCACCCCTCCACTTT.

This chain connects TRBV30 to TRBJ1-2, with a tentative D call TRBD1 (5 bases). CDR1 and CDR2 from the germline V gene are GTSNPN and SVGIG (reference sequence). V shed 0 bases and J shed 4 bases, with 9 bases lying between them. The CDR3 totals 13 residues. The CDR3 reads CAWSVGGTYGYTF. The CDR3 region has the DNA TGTGCCTGGAGTGTGGGGGGGACCTATGGCTACACCTTC. The variable domain in full, completed from reference TRBV30 and TRBJ1-2, reads SQTIHQWPATLVQPVGSPLSLECTVEGTSNPNLYWYRQAAGRGLQLLFYSVGIGQISSEVPQNLSASRPQDRQFILSSKKLLLSDSGFYLCAWSVGGTYGYTFGSGTRLTVV.